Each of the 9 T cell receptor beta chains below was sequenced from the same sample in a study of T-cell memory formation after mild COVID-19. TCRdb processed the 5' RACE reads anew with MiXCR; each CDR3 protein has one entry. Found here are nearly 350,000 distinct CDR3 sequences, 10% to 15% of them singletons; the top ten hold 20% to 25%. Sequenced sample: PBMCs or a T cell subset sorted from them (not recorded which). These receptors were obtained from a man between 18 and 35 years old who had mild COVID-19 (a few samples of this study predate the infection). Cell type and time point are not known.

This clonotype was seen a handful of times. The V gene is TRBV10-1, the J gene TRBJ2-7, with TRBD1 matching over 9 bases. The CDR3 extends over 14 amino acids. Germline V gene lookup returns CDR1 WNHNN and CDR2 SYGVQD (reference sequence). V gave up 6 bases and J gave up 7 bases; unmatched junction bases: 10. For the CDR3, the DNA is TGCGCCAGCAGCCCCCGGGACAGGGCTCGGGAGCAGTACTTC. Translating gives CASSPRDRAREQYF.

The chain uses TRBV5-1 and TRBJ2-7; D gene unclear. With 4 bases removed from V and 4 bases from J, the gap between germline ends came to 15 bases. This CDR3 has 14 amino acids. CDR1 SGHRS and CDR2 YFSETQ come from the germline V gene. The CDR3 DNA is TGCGCCAGCAGCCTTAGTCCCAGCTCTTACGAGCAGTACGTC. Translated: CASSLSPSSYEQYV.

CDR3 coding DNA: TGTGCCAGCTCACCCCCCGGGGCCGCATCTAGACCCTACAATGAGCAGTTCTTC. Translating gives CASSPPGAASRPYNEQFF. V gene TRBV18 combines with J gene TRBJ2-1; perhaps D is TRBD1 or TRBD2 (5 bases each). Germline V lookup: CDR1 KGHSH, CDR2 LQKENI. The germline V and J ends were trimmed by 3 bases and 2 bases, with 20 bases remaining between them. The CDR3 totals 18 residues. The variable domain in full, completed from reference TRBV18 and TRBJ2-1, reads NAGVMQNPRHLVRRRGQEARLRCSPMKGHSHVYWYRQLPEEGLKFMVYLQKENIIDESGMPKERFSAEFPKEGPSILRIQQVVRGDSAAYFCASSPPGAASRPYNEQFFGPGTRLTVL.

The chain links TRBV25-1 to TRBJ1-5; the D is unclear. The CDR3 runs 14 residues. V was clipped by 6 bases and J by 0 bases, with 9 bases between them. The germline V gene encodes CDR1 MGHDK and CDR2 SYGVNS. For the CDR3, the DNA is TGTGCCAGCAGAGCGAGTTATAGCAATCAGCCCCAGCATTTT. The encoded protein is CASRASYSNQPQHF.

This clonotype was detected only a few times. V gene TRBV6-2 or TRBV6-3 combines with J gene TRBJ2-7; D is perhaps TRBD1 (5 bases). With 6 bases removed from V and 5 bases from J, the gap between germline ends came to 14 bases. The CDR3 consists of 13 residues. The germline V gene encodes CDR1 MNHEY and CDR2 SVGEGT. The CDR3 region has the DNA TGTGCCAGCAGAAAGCAGGGTGGTGACGAGCAGTACGTC. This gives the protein CASRKQGGDEQYV.

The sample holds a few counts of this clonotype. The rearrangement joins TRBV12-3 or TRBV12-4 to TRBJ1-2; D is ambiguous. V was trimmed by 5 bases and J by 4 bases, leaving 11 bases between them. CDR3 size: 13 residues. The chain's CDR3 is CASSRHERYGYTF. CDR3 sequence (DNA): TGTGCCAGCAGTAGGCACGAGCGCTATGGCTACACCTTC.

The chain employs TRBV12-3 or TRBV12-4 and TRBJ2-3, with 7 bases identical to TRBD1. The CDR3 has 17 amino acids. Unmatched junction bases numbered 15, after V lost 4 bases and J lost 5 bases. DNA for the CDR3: TGTGCCAGCAGTTCCCCGGCAGGGGGAGTTGGTGGAGATACGCAGTATTTT. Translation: CASSSPAGGVGGDTQYF.

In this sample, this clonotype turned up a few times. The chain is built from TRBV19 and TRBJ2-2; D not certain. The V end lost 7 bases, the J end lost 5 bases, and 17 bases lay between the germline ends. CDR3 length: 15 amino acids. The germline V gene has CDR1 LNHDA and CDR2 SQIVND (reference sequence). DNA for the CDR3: TGTGCCAGTACCCCCCACATGGCCTCGACCGGGGAGCTGTTTTTT. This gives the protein CASTPHMASTGELFF.

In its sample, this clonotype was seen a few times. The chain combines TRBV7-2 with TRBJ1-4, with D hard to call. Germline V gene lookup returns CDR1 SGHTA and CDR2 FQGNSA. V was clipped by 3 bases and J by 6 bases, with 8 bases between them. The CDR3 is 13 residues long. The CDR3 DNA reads TGTGCCAGCAGCTTTAACCGTTATGAAAAACTGTTTTTT. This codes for CASSFNRYEKLFF. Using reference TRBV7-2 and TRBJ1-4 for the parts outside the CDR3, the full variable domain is GAGVSQSPSNKVTEKGKDVELRCDPISGHTALYWYRQSLGQGLEFLIYFQGNSAPDKSGLPSDRFSAERTGGSVSTLTIQRTQQEDSAVYLCASSFNRYEKLFFGSGTQLSVL.